This T cell receptor beta chain was identified during a study of T cell responses to AZD1222 COVID-19 vaccine. The CDR3 contains 13 residues. Germline assignment: CDR1 SQVTM and CDR2 ANQGSEA. The V end was cut by 6 bases, the J end by 3 bases, with 15 bases between. Study observations and caveats: Females made up more of the donors, who were largely white British, and clonal diversity may have come out too low. Vaccine-associated CD4 TCRs spanned spike, dominant at 160-218 and 743-854.

In regard to this clone: No antigen is known for it.

Method: immunoSEQ multiplex PCR; TCRdb's copy keeps in-frame clones and lacks some. This table holds about 210,000 clones, roughly 94% found once. The sequenced sample was peripheral blood, obtained 28 days after the second dose of the MenACWY control vaccine. The origin of this receptor is an adult who received the MenACWY meningococcal vaccine as a control. This rearrangement joins TRBV29-1 to TRBJ2-7; D gene uncertain. In DNA, the CDR3 is TGCAGCGTCCTTAGTGGGAACGGCTACGAGCAGTACTTC. It translates to CSVLSGNGYEQYF.